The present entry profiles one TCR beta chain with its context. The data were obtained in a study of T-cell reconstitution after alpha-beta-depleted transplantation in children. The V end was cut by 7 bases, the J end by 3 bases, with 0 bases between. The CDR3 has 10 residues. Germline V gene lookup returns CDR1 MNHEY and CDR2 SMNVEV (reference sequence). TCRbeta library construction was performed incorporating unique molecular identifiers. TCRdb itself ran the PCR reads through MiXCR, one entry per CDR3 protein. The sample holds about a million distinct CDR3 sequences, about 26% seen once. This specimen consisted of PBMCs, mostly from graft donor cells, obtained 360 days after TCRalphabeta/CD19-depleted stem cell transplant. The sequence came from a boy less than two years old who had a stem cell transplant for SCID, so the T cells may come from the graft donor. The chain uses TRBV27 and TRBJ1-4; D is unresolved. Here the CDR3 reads CASTNEKLFF. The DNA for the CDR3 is TGTGCCAGCACTAATGAAAAACTGTTTTTT.